The clone carrying this TCR beta chain was counted a few times. As yet, its antigen is unknown. TCRdb independently ran MiXCR on the multiplex PCR reads; one entry per CDR3 protein. The sample lists some 250,000 distinct CDR3 sequences; nearly 35% were seen once. Samples came from axillary lymph nodes draining the breast cancer. The data originate from a study of breast tumors, draining lymph nodes, adjacent tissues. Study findings and constraints: Compared with lymph nodes, tumors were less diverse; compared with nontumor tissue, more. Findings are consistent with lymph node origin and intratumoral expansion of most tumor T cells. Data only fit, rather than demonstrated, lymph node origin of most tumor T cells.

The V gene's germline CDR1 is SNHLY and CDR2 FYNNEI. V lost 7 bases to trimming and J lost 1 base, with 16 bases between them. The CDR3 is 15 amino acids. The clonotype originates from a female donor with breast cancer. Some clones in this sample may be carry-over from other donors' samples. Sequenced input: axillary lymph node tissue. The chain links TRBV2 to TRBJ1-1, with D possibly TRBD1 on 5 matching bases. In DNA, the CDR3 is TGTGCCAGCACCGAAAGAAGACAGCAGAACACTGAAGCTTTCTTT. Translating gives CASTERRQQNTEAFF.